Each of the 4 T cell receptor beta chains below was sequenced from the same sample in a study of CD8 T cells in ankylosing spondylitis. Regarding the study as a whole: It appeared that ankylosing spondylitis blood was characterized by a TCR beta motif of several highly homologous variants.

These receptors lack a known antigen. TCRdb re-called the 5' RACE reads through MiXCR, storing one row per CDR3 protein. The data contain hundreds of thousands of distinct CDR3 sequences, 12% of them singletons. What was sequenced was blood, either unsorted or a sorted T cell fraction (not recorded which). These receptor sequences come from a male donor with ankylosing spondylitis.

Only a few counts were recorded for this clonotype. The chain has TRBV24-1 and TRBJ2-1; TRBD1 or TRBD2 may be the D gene (6 bases each). The germline CDR1 and CDR2 sequences are KGHDR and SFDVKD. The CDR3 has 17 amino acids. V lost 10 bases, J lost 6 bases, and 27 bases lay in between. The CDR3 sequence is CATRDTGGRGRSNEQFF. The CDR3 nucleotides are TGTGCCACACGGGACACCGGAGGGAGAGGACGGAGCAATGAGCAGTTCTTC.

Only one count was recorded for this clonotype. The chain is built from TRBV7-9 and TRBJ2-1, with 8 nucleotides matching TRBD1. Trimming at V came to 5 bases and at J to 0 bases, leaving 6 bases not matched to a gene. The CDR3 runs 16 residues. The germline V gene encodes CDR1 SEHNR and CDR2 FQNEAQ (reference sequence). CDR3 protein: CASSTYRGSSYNEQFF. CDR3 DNA sequence: TGTGCCAGCAGCACGTACAGGGGGAGCTCCTACAATGAGCAGTTCTTC.

This rearrangement joins TRBV5-4 to TRBJ2-1, with TRBD2 identical over 10 bases. J lost 2 bases, V lost 0 bases, and 2 bases had no gene match. Germline assignment: CDR1 SGHNT and CDR2 YYREEE (reference sequence). This CDR3 comprises 16 residues. The CDR3 DNA reads as TGTGCCAGCAGCTTGGTAACTAGCGGGGCCTACAATGAGCAGTTCTTC. Residues: CASSLVTSGAYNEQFF. Complete variable domain (other parts from reference TRBV5-4 and TRBJ2-1): ETGVTQSPTHLIKTRGQQVTLRCSSQSGHNTVSWYQQALGQGPQFIFQYYREEENGRGNFPPRFSGLQFPNYSSELNVNALELDDSALYLCASSLVTSGAYNEQFFGPGTRLTVL.

This clonotype was observed at least ten times. The V and J genes are TRBV18 and TRBJ2-1, with D perhaps TRBD1 (7 bases). This CDR3 comprises 14 residues. CDR1 is KGHSH, CDR2 LQKENI, per germline. V was pared by 1 base and J by 7 bases, with 11 bases between. In DNA, the CDR3 is TGTGCCAGCTCACCACAGGGGGCGGGGAATGAGCAGTTCTTC. This gives the protein CASSPQGAGNEQFF.